There are many counts of the clone carrying this TCR beta chain. In TCRdb, the 5' RACE reads were re-called with MiXCR into one record per CDR3 protein. Among just under 95,000 distinct CDR3 sequences listed, about an eighth were seen once. Time point noted: sample taken at primary tumor resection. TCRs were sequenced from unsorted whole RNA of tumor, nontumor lung or PBMC. This entry comes from a study of spatial heterogeneity in lung cancer. The CDR3 contains 15 residues. Trimming cost V 4 bases and J 5 bases; bases outside gene matches: 11. Looked up from germline, CDR1 is SGHKS and CDR2 is YYEKEE (reference sequence).

The receptor was isolated from a male donor with early-stage non-small cell lung cancer. Sequencing was performed on PBMCs, taken at surgery. The chain employs TRBV5-5 and TRBJ2-5, with 7 bases fitting TRBD2. The CDR3 nucleotides are TGTGCCAGCAGCCCGGCAGGCGGGAGTGGGGAGACCCAGTACTTC. Translation gives CASSPAGGSGETQYF.